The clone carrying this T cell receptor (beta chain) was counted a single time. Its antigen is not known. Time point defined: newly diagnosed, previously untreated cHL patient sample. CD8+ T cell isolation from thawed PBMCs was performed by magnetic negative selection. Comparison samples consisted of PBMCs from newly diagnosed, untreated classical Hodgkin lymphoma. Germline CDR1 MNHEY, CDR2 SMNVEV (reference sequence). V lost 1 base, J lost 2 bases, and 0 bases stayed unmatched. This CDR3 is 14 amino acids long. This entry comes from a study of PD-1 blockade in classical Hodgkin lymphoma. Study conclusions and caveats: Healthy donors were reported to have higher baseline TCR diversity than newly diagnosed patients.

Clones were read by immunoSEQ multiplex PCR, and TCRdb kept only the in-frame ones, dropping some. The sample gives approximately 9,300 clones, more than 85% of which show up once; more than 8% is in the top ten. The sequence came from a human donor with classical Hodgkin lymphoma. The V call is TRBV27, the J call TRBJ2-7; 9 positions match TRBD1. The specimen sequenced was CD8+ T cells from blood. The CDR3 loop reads CASSLWTGAYEQYF. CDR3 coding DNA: TGTGCCAGCAGTTTATGGACAGGGGCCTACGAGCAGTACTTC.